The sequence of this T cell receptor beta chain was determined in a study of CD8 T cells in ankylosing spondylitis. General study results and limits: For ankylosing spondylitis blood, a TCR beta motif of under ten highly homologous variants appeared characteristic. Enrichment of disease-linked clones was reportedly significant in matched ankylosing spondylitis synovial fluid.

Using quantitative 5'-RACE with molecular barcodes, the authors made TCR beta libraries. Each CDR3 protein gets one entry after TCRdb re-called the 5' RACE reads with MiXCR. The sample gives 200,000 to 300,000 distinct CDR3 sequences, about 24% of which show up once; approximately 0.61% is in the top ten. This CDR3 spans 16 amino acids. On this clonotype itself: Its antigen is unknown. This sequence may be a read error, since a much larger clone differs from it by one base.

The V and J genes are TRBV12-3 or TRBV12-4 and TRBJ2-3; 7 bases line up with TRBD2. This sequence originates from a male donor with ankylosing spondylitis or in good health (not recorded which). The sequenced material came from blood, either unsorted or a sorted T cell fraction (not recorded which). The chain's CDR3 is CASRLGRGRNTDTQYF. In DNA, the CDR3 is TGTGCCAGCAGATTAGGGCGGGGGAGAAACACAGATACGCAGTATTTT.